This T cell receptor beta chain was captured in a study of memory CD4+ T cells and cytomegalovirus serostatus. About the research overall: Of the healthy Belgian adults, under 10 were CMV seropositive and about 24 seronegative.

Single viable CD3+CD4+CD8-CD45RO+ cells were sorted as the memory CD4+ T cells. After thawing, CD4+ T cells were positively selected. The CDR3 runs to 15 residues. V shed 0 bases and J 7 bases; nucleotides not matched to a gene: 5. Germline V gene sequence: CDR1 PRHDT, CDR2 FYEKMQ (reference sequence). Some clones are missing from TCRdb's copy, which holds only in-frame ones; the method was immunoSEQ multiplex PCR. The sample consists of some 57,000 clones, 65% to 80% of them appearing once. Material: memory CD4+ T cells from blood. The chain uses TRBV13 and TRBJ2-1, with TRBD1 matching 8 bases. The receptor comes from an adult in good health and CMV-seronegative. This chain's CDR3 is CASSLGDRAWNEQFF. CDR3 nucleotides: TGTGCCAGCAGCTTAGGGGACAGGGCTTGGAATGAGCAGTTCTTC.